This passage covers 13 T cell receptor beta chains from one sample sequenced in a study of memory CD4+ T cells and cytomegalovirus serostatus. Clones were read by immunoSEQ multiplex PCR, and TCRdb kept only the in-frame ones, dropping some. The sample lists fewer than 90,000 clones, just under 80% occurring once. Single viable CD3+CD4+CD8-CD45RO+ cells were sorted as the memory CD4+ T cells. The sequenced sample was memory CD4+ T cells from blood. The source is an adult in good health and CMV-seropositive.

The chain joins TRBV5-4 to TRBJ2-5, with D perhaps TRBD1 or TRBD2 (6 bases each). In germline, CDR1 is SGHNT, CDR2 YYREEE (reference sequence). V gave up 0 bases and J gave up 4 bases, with 16 bases separating them. The CDR3 length is 16 residues. The CDR3 region has the DNA TGTGCCAGCAGCTTGGAGGGGGGCCCAGGCGTAGAGACCCAGTACTTC. Translation: CASSLEGGPGVETQYF.

This clone turned up a few times. The genes are TRBV7-2 and TRBJ1-6, with D unclear. The ends were cut back, 5 bases at V and 11 bases at J, with 10 bases in the middle. The CDR3 consists of 12 residues. Germline-derived CDR1 and CDR2 are SGHTA and FQGNSA. CDR3 sequence: CASSPDRAPLHF. The CDR3 bases are TGTGCCAGCAGCCCCGACCGGGCACCCCTCCACTTT.

The gene calls are TRBV11-3 and TRBJ2-2; D tentatively reads TRBD1 or TRBD2 (5 bases each). Germline CDR1 is SGHNT and CDR2 is YENEEA. This CDR3 is 15 amino acids long. The V end lost 3 bases, the J end lost 5 bases, and 13 bases lay between the germline ends. The CDR3 DNA reads TGTGCCAGCAGCTTTCGAGGGCAGGGTACCGGGGAGCTGTTTTTT. This codes for CASSFRGQGTGELFF.

This sequence joins TRBV11-3 and TRBJ1-1; the D gene is possibly TRBD1 (5 bases). V was clipped by 8 bases and J by 6 bases, with 16 bases between them. The CDR3 sequence is 13 residues long. The germline CDR1 and CDR2 sequences are SGHNT and YENEEA. The CDR3 DNA is TGTGCCAGCGCCAGGGCATGGGGGGCTGAAGCTTTCTTT. This encodes CASARAWGAEAFF.

The rearrangement uses TRBV2 and TRBJ1-2, with 12 bases aligning to TRBD1. Germline lookup yields CDR1 SNHLY and CDR2 FYNNEI. J was trimmed by 5 bases and V by 6 bases; bases with no gene match: 4. CDR3 size: 14 residues. DNA for the CDR3: TGTGCCAGCAGCGGGACAGGGGGCCCGTATGGCTACACCTTC. It is translated as CASSGTGGPYGYTF.

The gene calls are TRBV18 and TRBJ1-3; D is possibly TRBD1 (5 bases). The ends were cut back, 2 bases at V and 0 bases at J, with 8 bases in the middle. Looked up from germline, CDR1 is KGHSH and CDR2 is LQKENI. This CDR3 is 15 amino acids long. CDR3 amino acids: CASSPTTASGNTIYF. The CDR3 coding sequence is TGTGCCAGCTCACCAACGACAGCCTCTGGAAACACCATATATTTT.

The J gene is TRBJ2-1, the V gene TRBV7-2; 8 bases map to TRBD1. With 5 bases clipped from V and 8 bases from J, the junction kept 5 bases outside the gene matches. CDR3 length: 13 amino acids. Germline CDR1 is SGHTA and CDR2 is FQGNSA. Here the CDR3 reads CASSVDRDDEQFF. CDR3 nucleotide sequence: TGTGCCAGCAGCGTGGACAGGGACGATGAGCAGTTCTTC.

There are a few counts of this clone. The chain links TRBV18 to TRBJ1-1, with no clear D. Trimming pared 2 bases from V and 4 bases from J, leaving 11 bases between. This CDR3 is 14 amino acids long. Germline lookup yields CDR1 KGHSH and CDR2 LQKENI. Here the CDR3 reads CASSPGISSTEAFF. As DNA, the CDR3 is TGTGCCAGCTCACCAGGTATTAGCAGCACTGAAGCTTTCTTT.

The chain joins TRBV7-2 to TRBJ1-1; the match to TRBD1 covers 7 bases. The V gene end was trimmed by 0 bases and the J gene end by 4 bases; junction bases not matched to a gene: 20. CDR3 size: 20 residues. Germline V CDR1 and CDR2: SGHTA, FQGNSA. This CDR3 reads CASSLALGRGRRRMATEAFF. Here the CDR3 DNA reads TGTGCCAGCAGCTTAGCCCTCGGGAGGGGGCGTCGACGGATGGCCACTGAAGCTTTCTTT.

The chain carries TRBV30 and TRBJ1-1; D gene ambiguous. V was cut by 0 bases and J by 1 base, with 6 bases left in between. This CDR3 has 13 amino acids. Germline V lookup: CDR1 GTSNPN, CDR2 SVGIG (reference sequence). CDR3 sequence reads: CAWSVGENTEAFF. The DNA for the CDR3 is TGTGCCTGGAGTGTGGGAGAGAACACTGAAGCTTTCTTT.

The gene calls are TRBV19 and TRBJ1-1; D unresolved. Germline CDR1 and CDR2: LNHDA and SQIVND (reference sequence). The CDR3 runs 14 residues. V was trimmed by 9 bases and J by 0 bases, leaving 14 bases between them. CDR3 in DNA: TGTGCCAGCGGATGGGGAACTTTGAACACTGAAGCTTTCTTT. This codes for CASGWGTLNTEAFF.

The rearrangement links TRBV19 to TRBJ1-1; D is unresolved. V dropped 8 bases and J dropped 5 bases, with 15 bases sitting between them. The V gene's germline CDR1 is LNHDA and CDR2 SQIVND (reference sequence). The CDR3 spans 13 residues. The CDR3 DNA sequence: TGTGCCAGTGAAACGGGCCTGGGGACTGAAGCTTTCTTT. Translated, it gives CASETGLGTEAFF.

V usage is TRBV12-5 and J usage is TRBJ1-6, with D maybe TRBD1 (5 bases). Trimming left V 7 bases short and J 5 bases short, with 12 bases between. CDR1 is LGHNT, CDR2 FRNRAP, per germline. The CDR3 consists of 14 residues. This CDR3 reads CASVRDGDNSPLHF. The CDR3 coding sequence is TGTGCTAGTGTCCGGGACGGAGATAATTCACCCCTCCACTTT.